This record looks at one TCR beta chain sequence and its context. The antigen remains undetermined. Germline-derived CDR1 and CDR2 are SGHRS and YFSETQ. With 2 bases removed from V and 5 bases from J, the gap between germline ends came to 14 bases. The CDR3 has 14 residues. This PCR relied on a set of 60 Vbeta primers and 13 Jbeta primers. Sequencing used immunoSEQ multiplex PCR; TCRdb keeps in-frame clones, though not all of them. Seen here are about 130,000 clones, over 65% observed once, and the top ten hold 1.9%. This sample was taken from a study of cytomegalovirus exposure and HLA in healthy donors. The wider study: Drawn from HLA-typed donors, 80 million to 95 million unique TCRs were held in an early data release. Whole-study results and caveats: A later look showed TCR association rates differing by HLA locus, highest for DRB1 and lowest for HLA-C. By a later analysis, the bulk of CMV-associated TCR beta chains appeared HLA-restricted.

The material sequenced was PBMCs. The V and J genes are TRBV5-1 and TRBJ2-7, with D possibly matching TRBD2 (5 bases). The TCR comes from a man aged 50 to 60 in good health and CMV-seronegative. This CDR3 reads CASSLAVQVDEQYF. The CDR3 DNA reads as TGCGCCAGCAGCTTAGCGGTGCAAGTAGACGAGCAGTACTTC. The full variable domain, in which reference TRBV5-1 and TRBJ2-7 provide the parts outside the CDR3, is KAGVTQTPRYLIKTRGQQVTLSCSPISGHRSVSWYQQTPGQGLQFLFEYFSETQRNKGNFPGRFSGRQFSNSRSEMNVSTLELGDSALYLCASSLAVQVDEQYFGPGTRLTVT.